These 24 T cell receptor beta chains were sequenced from one sample in a study of blood T cell repertoires in COVID-19. This table comes from immunoSEQ multiplex PCR, and its TCRdb copy is limited to in-frame clones, with some not included. The sample contains approximately 440,000 clones, 90% of which appear only once. Sequencing used PBMCs or T cells enriched from blood (not recorded which). These receptors were obtained from a man aged 18 to 29 who had recovered from COVID-19.

In this sample, this clone turned up a few times. The CDR3 coding sequence is TGTGCCAGCAGCTTAAACAGGGATTACACTGAAGCTTTCTTT. As protein: CASSLNRDYTEAFF. This rearrangement joins TRBV11-2 to TRBJ1-1, with D possibly matching TRBD1 (6 bases). V lost 2 bases to trimming and J lost 3 bases, with 10 bases between them. The CDR3 length is 14 residues. Germline CDR1 SGHAT, CDR2 FQNNGV.

The chain has TRBV5-4 and TRBJ1-4, with TRBD1 matching over 7 bases. This CDR3 comprises 14 residues. With V trimmed by 4 bases and J by 5 bases, 5 bases remained unmatched. CDR1 and CDR2 (germline): SGHNT, YYREEE (reference sequence). CDR3 loop: CASSAGQSNEKLFF. The CDR3 DNA reads as TGTGCCAGCAGCGCGGGACAGTCAAATGAAAAACTGTTTTTT.

The rearrangement joins TRBV19 to TRBJ1-1, with a possible D match to TRBD1 (5 bases). The CDR3 runs to 12 residues. Germline V lookup: CDR1 LNHDA, CDR2 SQIVND (reference sequence). V lost 5 bases and J lost 11, with 15 bases in between. The CDR3 reads CASSSQGASAFF. The CDR3 nucleotides read TGTGCCAGTAGTTCCCAAGGGGCGTCGGCTTTCTTT.

The chain couples TRBV5-6 to TRBJ2-5, with a weak D call TRBD1 (6 bases). V shed 6 bases and J shed 9 bases, with 18 bases lying between them. CDR1 SGHDT and CDR2 YYEEEE come from the germline V gene. The CDR3 contains 13 residues. As DNA, the CDR3 is TGTGCCAGCACGGGGACATTCCCGGAGGCCCAGTACTTC. Its protein is CASTGTFPEAQYF.

This clone has more than one count but fewer than ten. This chain's CDR3 is CASSLVGNTEAFF. CDR3 DNA: TGTGCCAGCAGCTTAGTCGGGAACACTGAAGCTTTCTTT. J is TRBJ1-1 and V is TRBV11-1; D is undetermined. Trimming cost V 1 base and J 1 base, with 4 bases left between them. The germline gives CDR1 SGHAT, CDR2 FQDESV (reference sequence). This CDR3 comprises 13 residues.

V and J are TRBV27 and TRBJ2-3; possible D gene TRBD2, 6 bases. Looked up from germline, CDR1 is MNHEY and CDR2 is SMNVEV (reference sequence). The CDR3 contains 14 residues. Trimming removed 3 bases from V and 3 bases from J, with 10 bases in between. CDR3 residues: CASSFGEATDTQYF. The CDR3 region has the DNA TGTGCCAGCAGTTTTGGGGAGGCTACAGATACGCAGTATTTT.

This clone occurred once. Written as DNA, the CDR3 is TGTGCCAGCAGTGGGAGCGGGAGGGCCTCAGATACGCAGTATTTT. As protein: CASSGSGRASDTQYF. The V and J genes are TRBV5-4 and TRBJ2-3; 10 bases match TRBD2. Germline V gene sequence: CDR1 SGHNT, CDR2 YYREEE (reference sequence). The CDR3 consists of 15 residues. The J segment lost 4 bases and the V segment lost 5 bases, leaving 7 bases of the junction unmatched.

This chain joins TRBV7-2 and TRBJ2-2, with 9 bases fitting TRBD1. CDR1 SGHTA and CDR2 FQGNSA come from the germline V gene. This CDR3 contains 16 residues. With V trimmed by 6 bases and J by 6 bases, 11 bases remained unmatched. The CDR3 reads CASRLTGGVEAGELFF. In nucleotides, the CDR3 is TGTGCCAGCAGGCTTACAGGGGGCGTTGAAGCCGGGGAGCTGTTTTTT.

This clone was seen once. In nucleotides, the CDR3 is TGCGCCAGCAGCCAAGATAGGACTTGGCGGCAGCCCCAGCATTTT. This translates into CASSQDRTWRQPQHF. The V call is TRBV4-1, the J call TRBJ1-5, with D unclear. The V end lost 0 bases, the J end lost 7 bases, and 13 bases lay between the germline ends. The CDR3 sequence is 15 residues long. CDR1 is MGHRA and CDR2 is YSYEKL in the germline V gene.

The gene calls are TRBV9 and TRBJ1-5, with 8 bases lining up with TRBD1. J was trimmed by 6 bases and V by 4 bases; bases with no gene match: 6. Germline V lookup: CDR1 SGDLS, CDR2 YYNGEE. The length of the CDR3 is 14 residues. The CDR3 DNA reads as TGTGCCAGCAGCTCAGACAGGGGCGGTCAGCCCCAGCATTTT. Translation: CASSSDRGGQPQHF.

The chain has TRBV15 and TRBJ2-2; TRBD2 aligns across 7 bases. V lost 3 bases, J lost 6 bases, and 7 bases stayed unmatched. The CDR3 runs to 15 residues. Germline-derived CDR1 and CDR2 are LNHNV and YYDKDF (reference sequence). In DNA, the CDR3 is TGTGCCACCAGCAGGGGAGGGAGGGTGTCCGGGGAGCTGTTTTTT. Its translation is CATSRGGRVSGELFF.

The table lists this clone with a count of one. The genes are TRBV4-1 and TRBJ1-4, with D possibly being TRBD1 (5 bases). Germline V gene lookup returns CDR1 MGHRA and CDR2 YSYEKL. The ends were cut back, 4 bases at V and 0 bases at J, with 6 bases in the middle. CDR3 length equals 14 residues. CDR3 in amino acids: CASSLTATNEKLFF. In DNA, the CDR3 is TGCGCCAGCAGCCTGACAGCAACTAATGAAAAACTGTTTTTT.

CDR3 amino acids: CASNSGGSTGELFF. In DNA form, the CDR3 reads TGTGCCAGTAACTCAGGGGGCTCCACCGGGGAGCTGTTTTTT. The chain has TRBV19 and TRBJ2-2, with 8 bases aligning to TRBD1. V was pared by 7 bases and J by 4 bases, with 5 bases of the junction left unmatched. The CDR3 sequence is 14 residues long. Germline V gives CDR1 LNHDA, CDR2 SQIVND (reference sequence).

The V and J genes are TRBV5-5 and TRBJ2-5; 8 bases line up with TRBD1. This CDR3 spans 14 amino acids. Germline V CDR1 and CDR2: SGHKS, YYEKEE (reference sequence). The ends lost 4 bases at V and 2 bases at J; junction bases unmatched: 4. CDR3 in amino acids: CASSRGQEQETQYF. The DNA for the CDR3 is TGTGCCAGCAGCAGGGGACAGGAGCAAGAGACCCAGTACTTC. Full variable domain (rest looked up from reference TRBV5-5 and TRBJ2-5): DAGVTQSPTHLIKTRGQQVTLRCSPISGHKSVSWYQQVLGQGPQFIFQYYEKEERGRGNFPDRFSARQFPNYSSELNVNALLLGDSALYLCASSRGQEQETQYFGPGTRLLVL.

This chain links TRBV13 with TRBJ2-7, with a weak D call TRBD1 (5 bases). The CDR3 spans 15 residues. Germline V gene data show CDR1 as PRHDT and CDR2 as FYEKMQ (reference sequence). Trimming left V 2 bases short and J 6 bases short, with 17 bases between. In DNA form, the CDR3 reads TGTGCCAGCAGCTTAATGTGGGGCACCTTCCCCGAGCAGTACTTC. It codes for CASSLMWGTFPEQYF.

J is TRBJ2-7 and V is TRBV7-3, with a possible D match to TRBD1 (6 bases). Germline CDR1 reads SGHTA; CDR2 reads FQGTGA. The CDR3 extends over 16 amino acids. Deletions cut 2 bases from V and 5 bases from J, with 19 bases between. The CDR3 region has the DNA TGTGCCAGCAGCTTATTCCCAACGACAGGCCCCCACGAGCAGTACTTC. Amino acid sequence: CASSLFPTTGPHEQYF.

This chain links TRBV24-1 with TRBJ2-5; no definite D call. In germline, CDR1 is KGHDR, CDR2 SFDVKD. CDR3 length equals 13 residues. Trimming left V 9 bases short and J 5 bases short, with 15 bases between. As DNA, the CDR3 is TGTGCCACCTCCAAGGCGACGAGGGAGACCCAGTACTTC. Translating it yields CATSKATRETQYF.

This chain connects TRBV28 to TRBJ1-3; 7 bases fit TRBD1. The V and J ends lost 3 bases and 2 bases, in that order; junction bases with no gene match: 7. This CDR3 comprises 16 residues. The germline V gene encodes CDR1 MDHEN and CDR2 SYDVKM. The CDR3 spells CASSFSPGTAGNTIYF. The DNA for the CDR3 is TGTGCCAGCAGTTTTAGCCCCGGGACAGCTGGAAACACCATATATTTT.

The rearrangement links TRBV27 to TRBJ1-1; TRBD1 agrees at 8 bases. Trimming at V came to 4 bases and at J to 5 bases, leaving 3 bases not matched to a gene. CDR1 is MNHEY and CDR2 is SMNVEV in the germline V gene (reference sequence). The CDR3 is made up of 13 amino acids. The CDR3 here is CASSWTGLTEAFF. In nucleotides, the CDR3 is TGTGCCAGCAGTTGGACAGGGCTTACTGAAGCTTTCTTT.

This clone was seen more than once but under ten times. This rearrangement joins TRBV11-2 to TRBJ2-2; maybe TRBD1 (5 bases). The CDR3 runs 16 residues. Trimming removed 5 bases at V and 0 bases at J, with 13 bases between. Looked up from germline, CDR1 is SGHAT and CDR2 is FQNNGV. The DNA for the CDR3 is TGTGCCAGCAGCCAACATGGGGCCGCGAACACCGGGGAGCTGTTTTTT. It codes for CASSQHGAANTGELFF.

The rearrangement joins TRBV6-5 to TRBJ1-6; D is unclear. Germline CDR1 and CDR2: MNHEY and SVGAGI. Between the trimmed V and J ends, which lost 3 bases and 12 bases, there was a span of 9 bases. The CDR3 consists of 12 residues. Here the CDR3 DNA reads TGTGCCAGCAGTTATATCGGGTTACCCCTCCACTTT. This gives the protein CASSYIGLPLHF.

The rearrangement uses TRBV15 and TRBJ1-1; tentatively, D is TRBD1 (6 bases). The CDR3 totals 18 residues. V dropped 0 bases and J dropped 1 base, with 18 bases sitting between them. Germline V gene data show CDR1 as LNHNV and CDR2 as YYDKDF (reference sequence). The CDR3, as DNA: TGTGCCACCAGCAGAGATTCGGTAGAGGGGACAAGGAACACTGAAGCTTTCTTT. Its protein is CATSRDSVEGTRNTEAFF.

The chain links TRBV5-5 to TRBJ2-7; the D gene is possibly TRBD1 (5 bases). V lost 6 bases and J 3 bases, leaving 16 bases between the germline ends. This CDR3 has 14 amino acids. CDR1 is SGHKS and CDR2 is YYEKEE in the germline V gene (reference sequence). The CDR3 region is CASTLGLVLYEQYF. The CDR3 bases are TGTGCCAGCACCCTGGGGCTTGTCCTCTACGAGCAGTACTTC.

The CDR3 nucleotides are TGTGCCAGCAGTGATATTGTGACGTCGGGGCAGCCCCAGCATTTT. Its translation is CASSDIVTSGQPQHF. The chain has TRBV2 and TRBJ1-5; D not resolved. CDR1 SNHLY and CDR2 FYNNEI come from the germline V gene. The V gene lost 3 bases and the J gene lost 7 bases, with 16 bases spanning the gap. CDR3 length: 15 amino acids. The full variable domain, rest sourced from reference TRBV2 and TRBJ1-5, is EPEVTQTPSHQVTQMGQEVILRCVPISNHLYFYWYRQILGQKVEFLVSFYNNEISEKSEIFDDQFSVERPDGSNFTLKIRSTKLEDSAMYFCASSDIVTSGQPQHFGDGTRLSIL.